A single sample gave rise to the 7 T cell receptor beta chains below, sequenced in a study of cytomegalovirus exposure and HLA in healthy donors. PCR used 60 Vbeta primers and 13 Jbeta primers. Profiling relied on immunoSEQ multiplex PCR, and the TCRdb table lists in-frame clones only, not all of them. Here the sample spans approximately 130,000 clones, 85% to 90% being singletons. The material sequenced was PBMCs. These receptors were taken from a woman younger than 45 in good health and CMV-seropositive.

The chain carries TRBV19 and TRBJ2-4; no firm D call. CDR1 and CDR2 from the germline V gene are LNHDA and SQIVND (reference sequence). The CDR3 consists of 15 residues. Trimming removed 3 bases from V and 0 bases from J, with 9 bases in between. This CDR3 reads CASSIPSLAKNIQYF. The DNA for the CDR3 is TGTGCCAGTAGTATCCCCAGTTTAGCCAAAAACATTCAGTACTTC.

The CDR3 DNA reads TGTGCCAGCAGTGAAGGTCGGGGGATCGGCACAGATACGCAGTATTTT. Translating gives CASSEGRGIGTDTQYF. This sequence joins TRBV6-1 and TRBJ2-3; a possible D gene is TRBD2 (6 bases). From germline, CDR1 is MNHNS and CDR2 SASEGT. This CDR3 has 16 amino acids. Trimming shortened V by 1 base and J by 1 base, and 12 bases separated the two germline ends.

This chain links TRBV18 with TRBJ2-3; 9 bases map to TRBD2. This CDR3 has 17 residues. The germline V gene encodes CDR1 KGHSH and CDR2 LQKENI. V was pared by 3 bases and J by 2 bases, with 9 bases of the junction left unmatched. CDR3 protein: CASSPWEASGVTDTQYF. Written as DNA, the CDR3 is TGTGCCAGCTCACCCTGGGAGGCTAGCGGGGTCACAGATACGCAGTATTTT.

The chain recombines TRBV2 with TRBJ1-6; TRBD1 matches at 7 bases. Germline loops: CDR1 SNHLY, CDR2 FYNNEI. V dropped 7 bases and J dropped 3; count of bases not matched to a gene: 6. The CDR3 has 15 residues. CDR3 residues: CASNQGGLYNSPLHF. The DNA of the CDR3 is TGTGCCAGCAACCAGGGGGGCCTCTATAATTCACCCCTCCACTTT.

The CDR3 DNA reads as TGTGCCTGTTTCGGGCTTCGGGGGGAGCAGTTCTTC. Its translation: CACFGLRGEQFF. V gene TRBV30 combines with J gene TRBJ2-1, with D perhaps matching TRBD2 (6 bases). The CDR3 loop spans 12 amino acids. CDR1 is GTSNPN and CDR2 is SVGIG in the germline V gene (reference sequence). The ends were cut back, 6 bases at V and 10 bases at J, with 16 bases in the middle.

The chain carries TRBV4-1 and TRBJ2-7; D is perhaps TRBD2 (6 bases). The CDR3 is 15 residues long. Trimming removed 4 bases at V and 6 bases at J, with 19 bases between. CDR1 and CDR2 (germline): MGHRA, YSYEKL. CDR3 sequence (DNA): TGCGCCAGCAGCCCCGCCGGCGGGATATTGGGCGAGCAGTACTTC. Translating gives CASSPAGGILGEQYF.

The table lists this clone with a count of one. V usage is TRBV6-1 and J usage is TRBJ2-2, with TRBD1 as a possible D gene (5 bases). Trimming pared 2 bases from V and 5 bases from J, leaving 6 bases between. This CDR3 comprises 13 residues. The germline gives CDR1 MNHNS, CDR2 SASEGT. For the CDR3, the DNA is TGTGCCAGCAGTGAACAGGGTACCGGGGAGCTGTTTTTT. This codes for CASSEQGTGELFF.